These T cell receptor beta chains were read from a single sample in a study of cytomegalovirus exposure and HLA in healthy donors. Data came from immunoSEQ multiplex PCR; TCRdb stores just in-frame clones and leaves some out. The data show approximately 100,000 clones, 70% to 85% seen once. Sequencing used PBMCs. These TCRs come from a man aged 40-50 years in good health and CMV-seropositive. Each CDR3 is given with its conserved first and last residue. A D gene is named only where the DNA matches it firmly. The size of a clone is reported for some rows only, either as once, few or many, or as a class for expanded clones.

d_call,j_call,clone_size,v_call,cdr3_nt,cdr3_aa
.,TRBJ1-6,.,TRBV6-5,TGTGCCAGCAGTTACTCGATCCCAACACGACCCCTCCACTTT,CASSYSIPTRPLHF
TRBD2,TRBJ2-7,.,TRBV2,TGTGCCAGCAGTGAATTGGCTAGCGGAACCTACGAGCAGTACTTC,CASSELASGTYEQYF
.,TRBJ1-2,.,TRBV6-1,TGTGCCAGCAGTGAACCTCAGAACTATGGCTACACCTTC,CASSEPQNYGYTF
.,TRBJ1-2,.,TRBV15,TGTGCCACCAGCAGTCCTCCCCGGGGCTATGGCTACACCTTC,CATSSPPRGYGYTF
TRBD1,TRBJ2-7,.,TRBV7-8,TGTGCCAGCAGCTTAAGGGACAGGGTCTCCTACGAGCAGTACTTC,CASSLRDRVSYEQYF
.,TRBJ1-3,.,TRBV4-2,TGTGCCAGCAGCCAAGATCAGGGGATGGGAAACACCATATATTTT,CASSQDQGMGNTIYF
TRBD1,TRBJ1-2,.,TRBV5-6,TGTGCCAGCTCCCGGAGGGGGCAAGCTAACTATGGCTACACCTTC,CASSRRGQANYGYTF
TRBD2,TRBJ2-1,.,TRBV29-1,TGCAGCGTCCCACCACTGGCGGGGGGGCGCAATGAGCAGTTCTTC,CSVPPLAGGRNEQFF
TRBD1,TRBJ1-5,.,TRBV10-3,TGTGCCACCAAAGACAGGGATAAGCCCAGTCAGCCCCAGCATTTT,CATKDRDKPSQPQHF
TRBD2,TRBJ2-3,.,TRBV5-1,TGCGCCAGCAGCTCACCCCCTGGACTAGCGGGGGGGACAGATACGCAGTATTTT,CASSSPPGLAGGTDTQYF
TRBD1,TRBJ1-4,.,TRBV25-1,TGTGCCAGCGGACAGGGATGGGGTGAAAAACTGTTTTTT,CASGQGWGEKLFF
.,TRBJ2-3,.,TRBV4-2,TGTGCCAGCAGCCAAGTGGAGACAGCGCAGTATTTT,CASSQVETAQYF
.,TRBJ2-6,few,TRBV9,TGTGCCAGCAGCGTAGGGCTAGCTCCCCCTGGGGCCAACGTCCTGACTTTC,CASSVGLAPPGANVLTF
.,TRBJ2-5,few,TRBV7-2,TGTGCCAGCAGCTTATCCGGGGTAGAGACCCAGTACTTC,CASSLSGVETQYF
TRBD1,TRBJ2-2,.,TRBV19,TGTGCCAGTAGGGGACAGGGGCCAAACACCGGGGAGCTGTTTTTT,CASRGQGPNTGELFF
TRBD2,TRBJ2-2,.,TRBV19,TGTGCCAGTAACCGACTAGCGGGGAGAACCGGGGAGCTGTTTTTT,CASNRLAGRTGELFF
.,TRBJ1-5,.,TRBV7-6,TGTGCCAGCAGCGATCAGGGACAGCCCCAGCATTTT,CASSDQGQPQHF
.,TRBJ2-7,.,TRBV15,TGTGCCACCAGCAGAGAGCGACAGTTGGCTTACGAGCAGTACTTC,CATSRERQLAYEQYF
.,TRBJ1-4,.,TRBV7-9,TGTGCCAGCAGCTTGAGTGTTCTCGATGAAAAACTGTTTTTT,CASSLSVLDEKLFF
.,TRBJ2-5,few,TRBV13,TGTGCCAGCAGCCCTGACAAAAGGGAGACCCAGTACTTC,CASSPDKRETQYF
.,TRBJ1-6,.,TRBV28,TGTGCCAGCAGCACCCCCAGGGGCGCCGGTTCACCCCTCCACTTT,CASSTPRGAGSPLHF
TRBD1,TRBJ2-7,.,TRBV10-3,TGTGCCATCAGTGGGGGACAGGGTACCTACGAGCAGTACTTC,CAISGGQGTYEQYF
TRBD1,TRBJ2-1,.,TRBV15,TGTGCCACCAGCAGAGATGGGGACAGGGACTACAATGAGCAGTTCTTC,CATSRDGDRDYNEQFF
.,TRBJ1-4,few,TRBV19,TGTGCCAGTAGTGACAGGAGGAATGAAAAACTGTTTTTT,CASSDRRNEKLFF
.,TRBJ2-5,.,TRBV30,TGTGCCTGGAGCTACAGGGGGGGAGAGACCCAGTACTTC,CAWSYRGGETQYF
.,TRBJ2-2,.,TRBV6-1,TGTGCCAGCAGTGAAGTAATGAACACCGGGGAGCTGTTTTTT,CASSEVMNTGELFF
TRBD2,TRBJ2-3,.,TRBV7-6,TGTGCCAGCAGCCCCCACACGATAGCGGGGGGGGGCACAGATACGCAGTATTTT,CASSPHTIAGGGTDTQYF
.,TRBJ2-2,.,TRBV6-5,TGTGCCAGCAGCCCGGCTCTAGATTTGACCGGGGAGCTGTTTTTT,CASSPALDLTGELFF
TRBD1,TRBJ1-2,.,TRBV4-1,TGCGCCAGCAGCCCAGAATCGGGACAGTTCTATGGCTACACCTTC,CASSPESGQFYGYTF
.,TRBJ1-4,.,TRBV6-1,TGTGCCAGCAGTGAACGTCGGAGGGCCTCGGGTGAAAAACTGTTTTTT,CASSERRRASGEKLFF
TRBD1,TRBJ1-2,.,TRBV5-8,TGTGCCAGCGCGAGAGACAGGGCCGATGGCTACACCTTC,CASARDRADGYTF
.,TRBJ1-5,.,TRBV5-5,TGTGCCAGCAGCGAGGGTACCTTCAATCAGCCCCAGCATTTT,CASSEGTFNQPQHF
.,TRBJ1-2,few,TRBV7-2,TGTGCCAGCAGCCCGCGGACTGATGGAGGCTACACCTTC,CASSPRTDGGYTF
.,TRBJ2-7,.,TRBV29-1,TGCAGCGTTGGCCTGAGTAGGAGCTCCTACGAGCAGTACTTC,CSVGLSRSSYEQYF
.,TRBJ1-4,.,TRBV18,TGTGCCAGCTCACCCAGGAGGAATGAAAAACTGTTTTTT,CASSPRRNEKLFF
.,TRBJ1-5,few,TRBV4-1,TGCGCCAGCAGCCAAGGGACAGCCAATCAGCCCCAGCATTTT,CASSQGTANQPQHF
TRBD1,TRBJ2-7,.,TRBV28,TGTGCCAGCGGGGGGACAGGGCCCTACGAGCAGTACTTC,CASGGTGPYEQYF
TRBD1,TRBJ2-7,.,TRBV7-9,TGTGCCAGCAGCTCCGGGACAGGGTACGAGCAGTACTTC,CASSSGTGYEQYF
.,TRBJ1-2,.,TRBV7-3,TGTGCCAGCAGCTTATCCCCCTCGGATGGCTACACCTTC,CASSLSPSDGYTF
TRBD1,TRBJ2-7,.,TRBV18,TGTGCCAGCTCACCCGGGACAGGGGGCTACGAGCAGTACTTC,CASSPGTGGYEQYF
.,TRBJ2-1,.,TRBV19,TGTGCCAGTAGTATCAGGGCGAGCTCCTACAATGAGCAGTTCTTC,CASSIRASSYNEQFF
TRBD1,TRBJ1-1,.,TRBV5-4,TGTGCCAGCAGCTATGGGACAGGGGGCTACACTGAAGCTTTCTTT,CASSYGTGGYTEAFF